This T cell receptor beta chain was sequenced in a study of cytomegalovirus exposure and HLA in healthy donors. Broader study findings: Presence/absence comparisons presumed near-even sequencing depth among donors. Follow-up analysis found HLA locus-dependent TCR association rates, highest for DRB1 and lowest for HLA-C. As immune exposure information, only CMV serostatus was available.

In regard to this clone: Its antigen is currently unknown.

The CDR3 covers 16 residues. Germline loops: CDR1 SGHVS, CDR2 FQNEAQ. Unmatched junction bases numbered 4, after V lost 2 bases and J lost 1 base. It was with 60 Vbeta and 13 Jbeta primers that the PCR ran. The method was immunoSEQ multiplex PCR; TCRdb's version includes in-frame clones alone and lacks a portion of them. The table shows roughly 120,000 clones, with over 75% occurring only once. The V gene is TRBV7-8, the J gene TRBJ2-2; TRBD1 matches at 7 bases. What was sequenced was PBMCs. This TCR was recovered from a woman aged 30 to 39 in good health and CMV-seropositive. The CDR3 protein is CASSLSGTVNTGELFF. DNA for the CDR3: TGTGCCAGCAGCTTATCAGGGACAGTGAACACCGGGGAGCTGTTTTTT.